The T cell receptor beta chain under discussion was sequenced for a study of shared clonotypes between healthy human individuals. Study background: The study drew on a couple of women and three men aged 18 to 49 as donors. Study-wide findings and caveats: When compared with the clonotypes that were shared by all four sorted-subset donors, the non-shared clonotypes turned out to have lower generation probabilities. For naive CD4 cells, approximately 5% of clonotypes were shared across a few donors.

The assay ran at deep level. Only in-frame clones appear in the TCRdb table, and some are missing; sequencing was by immunoSEQ multiplex PCR. Among millions of clones, about 95% were seen once, and the ten largest hold 0.85% to 1.2%. CD45RO negativity and positive selection for CCR7 defined naive CD8 cells, a population that excluded terminally differentiated effector memory CD45RA+ cells. Trimming took 6 bases from V and 5 from J, leaving 4 bases between them. The CDR3 has 10 amino acids. Germline V lookup: CDR1 MNHEY, CDR2 SVGAGI. About this clone itself: The antigen remains undetermined. A much larger clone lies one base from this, so it may be a read error. This same CDR3 is encoded by further DNA sequences in the sample.

The J gene is TRBJ2-5, the V gene TRBV6-5; unclear D gene. This TCR was recovered from a man in his late teens or twenties in good health. Sample: naive CD8+ T cells sorted from blood. CDR3 sequence reads: CASRGETQYF. As DNA, the CDR3 is TGTGCCAGCAGAGGGGAGACCCAGTACTTC.